Listed below are T cell receptor beta chains from one sample, sequenced in a study of OX40 agonist ivuxolimab in advanced cancers. Using immunoSEQ multiplex PCR, the repertoire was profiled, and TCRdb retains in-frame clones only, with some absent. The data hold about 26,000 clones, with 85% observed a single time. This specimen was CD4+ or CD8+ T cells sorted from blood, taken in a trial of the OX40 agonist ivuxolimab. These receptor sequences come from an adult with an advanced solid tumor such as melanoma, head and neck, liver or kidney cancer. Each CDR3 is given with its conserved first and last residue. The D gene is left open where the match is weak. Size tells how often a clone was seen (once, few, many) or the class of an expanded clone, and some rows leave it out.

j_call d_call v_call clone_size cdr3_nt cdr3_aa
TRBJ1-2 . TRBV7-6 . TGTGCCAGCAGCCCAAGTGGAGGGCTCAACTATGGCTACACCTTC CASSPSGGLNYGYTF
TRBJ1-2 . TRBV7-9 medium-sized TGTGCCAGCAGCGCCGTCGGCGGAGGGATTGGCTACACCTTC CASSAVGGGIGYTF
TRBJ2-3 . TRBV13 . TGTGCCAGCAGCTTAGAAACAGATACGCAGTATTTT CASSLETDTQYF
TRBJ1-1 . TRBV6-5 few TGTGCCAGCAGTTACTCGAGATCAGGGGACACTGAAGCTTTCTTT CASSYSRSGDTEAFF
TRBJ1-2 TRBD1 TRBV11-1 . TGTGCCAGCAGCTTAGGACAGGGGATTATCTATGGCTACACCTTC CASSLGQGIIYGYTF
TRBJ2-7 TRBD1 TRBV2 . TGTGCCAGCAGTCCGGACAGGGGGTACTCCTACGAGCAGTACTTC CASSPDRGYSYEQYF
TRBJ2-3 . TRBV19 . TGTGCCAGTAGTATATCCGGCCCGCGTGAGGGGGGAACTAGCACAGATACGCAGTATTTT CASSISGPREGGTSTDTQYF
TRBJ2-7 TRBD1 TRBV2 . TGTGCCAGCTGCGGGACAGGGGACTACGAGCAGTACTTC CASCGTGDYEQYF
TRBJ1-4 . TRBV19 . TGTGCCAGTAGTATCGGTCGAGGGCCGGTGGGTGAAAAACTGTTTTTT CASSIGRGPVGEKLFF
TRBJ1-5 . TRBV21-1 . TGTGCCAGGGGGCTGCAGCCCCAGCATTTT CARGLQPQHF
TRBJ2-5 TRBD1 TRBV7-9 . TGTGCCAGCAGCTTTGACAGGGGAAAGGAGACCCAGTACTTC CASSFDRGKETQYF
TRBJ2-3 . TRBV11-2 . TGTGCCAGCAGCGAAATGTGGGATACGCAGTATTTT CASSEMWDTQYF
TRBJ1-1 . TRBV16 . TGTGCCAGCAGCCAATTTAGCGGGAACACTGAAGCTTTCTTT CASSQFSGNTEAFF
TRBJ2-7 TRBD1 TRBV5-4 few TGTGCCAGCAGCTTGATGGACAGGGAATACGAGCAGTACTTC CASSLMDREYEQYF
TRBJ2-1 TRBD2 TRBV19 . TGTGCCAGTAGTACGGCTAGCGGGAATTACAATGAGCAGTTCTTC CASSTASGNYNEQFF
TRBJ2-7 TRBD2 TRBV29-1 . TGCAGCGTTGACAATAGCGGGAGGGCGAACGAGCAGTACTTC CSVDNSGRANEQYF
TRBJ1-1 . TRBV5-6 . TGTGCCAGCAGCTCGTTACCCGGCGGTCACACTGAAGCTTTCTTT CASSSLPGGHTEAFF
TRBJ1-1 . TRBV7-8 . TGTGCCAGCAGCTTGTCCGGACTCACTGAAGCTTTCTTT CASSLSGLTEAFF
TRBJ2-2 . TRBV6-6 . TGTGCCAGCAGTCCCCCAGGGACGCCCACCGGGGAGCTGTTTTTT CASSPPGTPTGELFF